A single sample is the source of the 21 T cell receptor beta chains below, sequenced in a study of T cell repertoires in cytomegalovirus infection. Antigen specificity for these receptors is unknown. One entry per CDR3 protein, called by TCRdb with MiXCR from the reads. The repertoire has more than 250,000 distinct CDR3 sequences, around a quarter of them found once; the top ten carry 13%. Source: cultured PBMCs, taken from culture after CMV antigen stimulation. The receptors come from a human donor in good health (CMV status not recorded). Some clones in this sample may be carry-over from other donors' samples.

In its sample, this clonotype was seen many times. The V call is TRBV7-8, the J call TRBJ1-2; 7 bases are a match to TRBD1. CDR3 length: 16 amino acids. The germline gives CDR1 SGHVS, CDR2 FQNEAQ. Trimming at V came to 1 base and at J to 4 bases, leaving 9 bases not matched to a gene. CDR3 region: CASSLGSRGTSYGYTF. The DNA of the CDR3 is TGTGCCAGCAGCTTAGGAAGCAGGGGGACCAGCTATGGCTACACCTTC.

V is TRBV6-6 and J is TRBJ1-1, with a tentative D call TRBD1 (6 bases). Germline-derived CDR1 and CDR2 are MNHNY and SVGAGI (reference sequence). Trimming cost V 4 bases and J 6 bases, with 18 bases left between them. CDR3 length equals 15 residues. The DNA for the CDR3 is TGTGCCAGCAGTTTCACAGGGACCGGGGGCGCTGAAGCTTTCTTT. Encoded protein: CASSFTGTGGAEAFF.

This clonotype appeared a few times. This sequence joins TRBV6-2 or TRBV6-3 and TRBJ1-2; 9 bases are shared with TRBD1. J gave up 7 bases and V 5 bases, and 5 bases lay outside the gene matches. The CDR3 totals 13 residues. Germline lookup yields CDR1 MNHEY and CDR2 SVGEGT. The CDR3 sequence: CASSTGQGRGYTF. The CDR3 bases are TGTGCCAGCAGTACCGGACAGGGGCGTGGCTACACCTTC.

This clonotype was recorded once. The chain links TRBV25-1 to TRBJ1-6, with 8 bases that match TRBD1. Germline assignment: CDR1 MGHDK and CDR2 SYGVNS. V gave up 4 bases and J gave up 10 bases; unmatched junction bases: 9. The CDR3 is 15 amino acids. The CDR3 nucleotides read TGTGCCAGCAGTGGATCGACAGGGGAGGGATCACCCCTCCACTTT. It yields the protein CASSGSTGEGSPLHF.

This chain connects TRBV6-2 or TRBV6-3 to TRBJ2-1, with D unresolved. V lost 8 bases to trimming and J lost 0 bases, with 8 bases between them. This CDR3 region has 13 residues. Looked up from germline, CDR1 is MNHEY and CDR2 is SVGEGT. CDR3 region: CASGFPSYNEQFF. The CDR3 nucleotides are TGTGCCAGCGGTTTCCCCTCCTACAATGAGCAGTTCTTC.

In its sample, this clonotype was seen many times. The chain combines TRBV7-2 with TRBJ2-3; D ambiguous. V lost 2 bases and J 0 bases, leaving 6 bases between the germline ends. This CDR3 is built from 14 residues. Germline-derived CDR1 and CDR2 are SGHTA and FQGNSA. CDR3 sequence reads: CASSLIQSTDTQYF. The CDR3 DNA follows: TGTGCCAGCAGCTTAATACAGAGCACAGATACGCAGTATTTT.

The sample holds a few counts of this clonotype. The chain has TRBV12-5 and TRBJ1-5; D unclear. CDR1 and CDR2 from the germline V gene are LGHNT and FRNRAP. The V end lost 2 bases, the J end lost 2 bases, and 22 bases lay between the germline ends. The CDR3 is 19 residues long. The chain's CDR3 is CASGLILGSPVMGNQPQHF. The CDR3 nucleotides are TGTGCTAGTGGTTTGATTTTGGGGAGCCCCGTGATGGGCAATCAGCCCCAGCATTTT.

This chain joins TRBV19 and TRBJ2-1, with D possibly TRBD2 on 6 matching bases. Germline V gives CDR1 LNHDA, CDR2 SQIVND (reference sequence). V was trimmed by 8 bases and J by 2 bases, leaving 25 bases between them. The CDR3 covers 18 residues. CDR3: CASRGGKPRDFPYNEQFF. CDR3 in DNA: TGTGCCAGTCGTGGGGGGAAACCGCGGGACTTCCCCTACAATGAGCAGTTCTTC.

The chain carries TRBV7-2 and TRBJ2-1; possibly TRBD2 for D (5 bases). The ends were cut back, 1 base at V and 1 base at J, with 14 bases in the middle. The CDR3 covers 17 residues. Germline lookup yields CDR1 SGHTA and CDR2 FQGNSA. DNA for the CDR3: TGTGCCAGCAGCTTAGGAAGGGCGGGTGGGTCCTACAATGAGCAGTTCTTC. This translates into CASSLGRAGGSYNEQFF.

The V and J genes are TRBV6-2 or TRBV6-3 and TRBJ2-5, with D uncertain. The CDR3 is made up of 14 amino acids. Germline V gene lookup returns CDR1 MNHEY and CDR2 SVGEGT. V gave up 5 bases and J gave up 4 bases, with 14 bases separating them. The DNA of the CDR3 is TGTGCCAGCAGTGACCCGGCCGGCCGAGAGACCCAGTACTTC. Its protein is CASSDPAGRETQYF.

The CDR3 loop is CASSLARRGNYEQYF. For the CDR3, the DNA is TGTGCCAGCAGCTTGGCTCGTCGCGGTAACTACGAGCAGTACTTC. J is TRBJ2-7 and V is TRBV5-6; D is uncertain. Germline-derived CDR1 and CDR2 are SGHDT and YYEEEE. This CDR3 is 15 amino acids long. Trimming removed 0 bases from V and 3 bases from J, with 13 bases in between.

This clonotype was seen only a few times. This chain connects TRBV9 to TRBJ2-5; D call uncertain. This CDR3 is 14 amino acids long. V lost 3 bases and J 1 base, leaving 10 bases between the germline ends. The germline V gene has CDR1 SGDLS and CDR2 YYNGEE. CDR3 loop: CASSALGGQETQYF. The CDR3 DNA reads TGTGCCAGCAGCGCCTTGGGTGGCCAAGAGACCCAGTACTTC.

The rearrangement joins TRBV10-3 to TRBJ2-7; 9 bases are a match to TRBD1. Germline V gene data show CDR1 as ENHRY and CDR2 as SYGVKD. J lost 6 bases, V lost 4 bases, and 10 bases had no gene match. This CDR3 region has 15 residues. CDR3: CAISGQTGGIAEQYF. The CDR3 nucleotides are TGTGCCATCAGTGGGCAGACAGGGGGAATTGCCGAGCAGTACTTC.

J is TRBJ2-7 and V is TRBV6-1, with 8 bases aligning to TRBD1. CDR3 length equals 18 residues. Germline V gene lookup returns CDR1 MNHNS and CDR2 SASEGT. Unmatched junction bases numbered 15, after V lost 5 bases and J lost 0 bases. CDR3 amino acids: CASSFPPQGANPSYEQYF. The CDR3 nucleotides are TGTGCCAGCAGTTTCCCCCCCCAGGGGGCCAACCCCTCCTACGAGCAGTACTTC.

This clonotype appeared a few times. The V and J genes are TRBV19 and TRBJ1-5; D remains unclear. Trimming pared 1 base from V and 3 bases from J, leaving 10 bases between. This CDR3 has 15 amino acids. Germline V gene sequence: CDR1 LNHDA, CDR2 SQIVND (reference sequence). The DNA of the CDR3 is TGTGCCAGTAGTATAGCTGGGATTGTCAATCAGCCCCAGCATTTT. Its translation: CASSIAGIVNQPQHF.

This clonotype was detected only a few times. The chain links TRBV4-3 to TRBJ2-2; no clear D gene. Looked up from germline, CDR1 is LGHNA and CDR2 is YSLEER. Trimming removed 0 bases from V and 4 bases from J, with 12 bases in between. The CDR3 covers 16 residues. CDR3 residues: CASSQENVWATGELFF. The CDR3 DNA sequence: TGCGCCAGCAGCCAAGAGAACGTCTGGGCCACCGGGGAGCTGTTTTTT.

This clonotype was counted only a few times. This CDR3 reads CASSQPGGSNQPQHF. In DNA form, the CDR3 reads TGTGCCAGCAGCCAACCGGGGGGTAGCAATCAGCCCCAGCATTTT. This chain connects TRBV7-6 to TRBJ1-5, with D possibly TRBD1 on 5 matching bases. Between the trimmed V and J ends, which lost 5 bases and 0 bases, there was a span of 11 bases. CDR3 length equals 15 residues. Germline lookup yields CDR1 SGHVS and CDR2 FNYEAQ.

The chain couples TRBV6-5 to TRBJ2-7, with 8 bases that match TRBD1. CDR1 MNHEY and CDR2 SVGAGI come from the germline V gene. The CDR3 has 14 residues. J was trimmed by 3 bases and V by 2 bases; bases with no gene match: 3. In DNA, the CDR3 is TGTGCCAGCAGTTACGACAGGGGTGGCTACGAGCAGTACGTC. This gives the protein CASSYDRGGYEQYV.

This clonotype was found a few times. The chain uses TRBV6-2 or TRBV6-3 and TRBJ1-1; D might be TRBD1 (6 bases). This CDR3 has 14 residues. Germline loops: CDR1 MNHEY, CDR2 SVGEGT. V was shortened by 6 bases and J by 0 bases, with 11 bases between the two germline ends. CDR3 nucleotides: TGTGCCAGCAGGGTGGACAGCATGAACACTGAAGCTTTCTTT. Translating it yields CASRVDSMNTEAFF.

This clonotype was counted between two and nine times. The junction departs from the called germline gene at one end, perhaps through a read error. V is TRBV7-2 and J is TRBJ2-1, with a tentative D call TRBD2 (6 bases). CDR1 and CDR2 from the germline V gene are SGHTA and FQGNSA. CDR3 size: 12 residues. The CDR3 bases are TGTGCCAGCAGTTTAGCGGTCGGTGAGCAGTTCTTC. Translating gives CASSLAVGEQFF.

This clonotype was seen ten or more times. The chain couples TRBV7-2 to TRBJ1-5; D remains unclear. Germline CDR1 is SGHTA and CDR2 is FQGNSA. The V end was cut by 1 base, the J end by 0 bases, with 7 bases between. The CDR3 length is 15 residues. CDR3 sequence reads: CASSLGIYSNQPQHF. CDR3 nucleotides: TGTGCCAGCAGCTTAGGGATATATAGCAATCAGCCCCAGCATTTT.